This TCR beta chain was retrieved from a study of blood T cell repertoires in COVID-19. Study background: Collection of acute and convalescent COVID-19 samples took place in the United States, Italy and Spain.

Germline loops: CDR1 SGHNT, CDR2 YYREEE (reference sequence). The trim removed 8 bases at V and 3 bases at J, leaving 15 bases unmatched. The CDR3 consists of 16 residues. This clone occurred once. In the authors' workflow: Reference gene primer amplification in the assay estimated nucleated cell counts. Sequencing used immunoSEQ multiplex PCR; TCRdb keeps in-frame clones, though not all of them. V and J calls and clone size follow that table, whereas D and trimming were derived from the DNA. The data show about 180,000 clones, more than 70% seen once. The chain links TRBV5-4 to TRBJ2-3; the match to TRBD2 covers 7 bases. The sequence was obtained from a woman in her twenties or thirties with acute or convalescent COVID-19. The sequenced material came from peripheral blood. The CDR3, as DNA: TGTGCCAGTACTTTGGGCGGGAGCCGAAAAACAGATACGCAGTATTTT. It is translated as CASTLGGSRKTDTQYF.